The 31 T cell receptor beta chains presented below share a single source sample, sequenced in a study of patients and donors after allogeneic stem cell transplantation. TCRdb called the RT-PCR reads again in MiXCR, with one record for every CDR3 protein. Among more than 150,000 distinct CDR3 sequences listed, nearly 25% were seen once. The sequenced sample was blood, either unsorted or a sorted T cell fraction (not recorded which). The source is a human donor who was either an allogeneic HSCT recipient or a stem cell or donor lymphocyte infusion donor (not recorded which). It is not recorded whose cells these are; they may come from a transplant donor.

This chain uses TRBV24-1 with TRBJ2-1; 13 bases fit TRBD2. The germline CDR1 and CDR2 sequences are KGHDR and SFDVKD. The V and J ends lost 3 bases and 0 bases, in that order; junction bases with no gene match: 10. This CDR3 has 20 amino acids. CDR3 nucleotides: TGTGCCACCAGTGATGTGACTAGCGGGAGGCCCCCGAGCTCCTACAATGAGCAGTTCTTC. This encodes CATSDVTSGRPPSSYNEQFF.

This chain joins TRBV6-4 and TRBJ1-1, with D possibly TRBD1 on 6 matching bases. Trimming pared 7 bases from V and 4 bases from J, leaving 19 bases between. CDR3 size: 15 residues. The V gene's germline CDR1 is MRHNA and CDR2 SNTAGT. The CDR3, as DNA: TGTGCCAGCAACCTACAGACTCCAGGGGCCACTGAAGCTTTCTTT. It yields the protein CASNLQTPGATEAFF.

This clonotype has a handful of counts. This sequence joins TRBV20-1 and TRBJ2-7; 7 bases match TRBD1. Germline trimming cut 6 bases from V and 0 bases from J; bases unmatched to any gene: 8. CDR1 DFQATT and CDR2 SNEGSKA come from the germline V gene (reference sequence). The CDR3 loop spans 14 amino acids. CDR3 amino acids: CSARSGGSSYEQYF. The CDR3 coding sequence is TGCAGTGCCAGATCAGGGGGAAGCTCCTACGAGCAGTACTTC.

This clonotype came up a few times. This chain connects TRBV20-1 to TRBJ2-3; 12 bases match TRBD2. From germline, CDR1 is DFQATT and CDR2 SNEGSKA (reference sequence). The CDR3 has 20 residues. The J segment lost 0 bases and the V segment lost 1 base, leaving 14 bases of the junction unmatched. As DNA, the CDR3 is TGCAGTGCTAGAGTATTAGGACTAGCGGGATGGGGGCCAAGCACAGATACGCAGTATTTT. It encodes CSARVLGLAGWGPSTDTQYF.

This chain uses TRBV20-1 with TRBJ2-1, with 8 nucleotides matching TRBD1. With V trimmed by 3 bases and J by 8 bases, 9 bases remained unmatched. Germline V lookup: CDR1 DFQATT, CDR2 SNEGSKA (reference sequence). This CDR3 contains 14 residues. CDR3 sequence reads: CSARADREIDEQFF. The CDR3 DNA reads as TGCAGTGCTAGGGCGGACAGGGAAATCGATGAGCAGTTCTTC.

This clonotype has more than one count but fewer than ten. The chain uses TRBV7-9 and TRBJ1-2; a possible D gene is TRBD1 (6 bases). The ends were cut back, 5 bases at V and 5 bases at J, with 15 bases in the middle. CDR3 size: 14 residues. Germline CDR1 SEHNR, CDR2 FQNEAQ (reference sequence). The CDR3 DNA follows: TGTGCCAGCAGCGGACAGCCCAGTGGGTATGGCTACACCTTC. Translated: CASSGQPSGYGYTF.

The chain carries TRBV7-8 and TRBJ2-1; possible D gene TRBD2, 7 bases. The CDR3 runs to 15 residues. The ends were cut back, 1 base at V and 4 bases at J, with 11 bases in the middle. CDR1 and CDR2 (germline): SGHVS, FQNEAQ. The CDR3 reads CASSLGRGRYNEQFF. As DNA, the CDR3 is TGTGCCAGCAGCTTAGGGCGGGGGCGATACAATGAGCAGTTCTTC. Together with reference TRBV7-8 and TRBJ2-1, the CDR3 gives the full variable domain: GAGVSQSPRYKVAKRGQDVALRCDPISGHVSLFWYQQALGQGPEFLTYFQNEAQLDKSGLPSDRFFAERPEGSVSTLKIQRTQQEDSAVYLCASSLGRGRYNEQFFGPGTRLTVL.

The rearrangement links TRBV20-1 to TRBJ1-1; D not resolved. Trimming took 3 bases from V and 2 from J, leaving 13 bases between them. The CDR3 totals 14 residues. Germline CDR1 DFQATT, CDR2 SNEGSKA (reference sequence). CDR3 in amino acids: CSASPGFRNTEAFF. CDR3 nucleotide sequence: TGCAGTGCTAGTCCAGGCTTTCGAAACACTGAAGCTTTCTTT.

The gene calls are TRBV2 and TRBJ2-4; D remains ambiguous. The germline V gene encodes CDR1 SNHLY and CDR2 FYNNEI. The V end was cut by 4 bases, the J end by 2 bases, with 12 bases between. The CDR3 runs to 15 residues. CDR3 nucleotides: TGTGCCAGCAGTGTGGCCGGGTTGACCAAAAACATTCAGTACTTC. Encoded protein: CASSVAGLTKNIQYF.

CDR3 sequence: CSARLTSGTDTQYF. In DNA, the CDR3 is TGCAGTGCTAGGCTCACCAGCGGCACAGATACGCAGTATTTT. V gene TRBV20-1 combines with J gene TRBJ2-3, with D unresolved. The V gene lost 3 bases and the J gene lost 1 base, with 11 bases spanning the gap. Germline assignment: CDR1 DFQATT and CDR2 SNEGSKA (reference sequence). This CDR3 comprises 14 residues.

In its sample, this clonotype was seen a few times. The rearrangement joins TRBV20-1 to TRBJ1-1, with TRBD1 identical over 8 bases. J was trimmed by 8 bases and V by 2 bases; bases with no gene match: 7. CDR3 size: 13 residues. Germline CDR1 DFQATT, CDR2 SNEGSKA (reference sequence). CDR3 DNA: TGCAGTGCTAGACACCCAGGACAGGGAGAAGCTTTCTTT. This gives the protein CSARHPGQGEAFF.

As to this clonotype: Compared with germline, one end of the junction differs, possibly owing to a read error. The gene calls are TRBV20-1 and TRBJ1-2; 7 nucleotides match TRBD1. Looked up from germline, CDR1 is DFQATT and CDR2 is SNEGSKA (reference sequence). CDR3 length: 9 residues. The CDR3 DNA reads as TGCTGTGCTGCAAGGGGGCTGACCTTC. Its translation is CCAARGLTF.

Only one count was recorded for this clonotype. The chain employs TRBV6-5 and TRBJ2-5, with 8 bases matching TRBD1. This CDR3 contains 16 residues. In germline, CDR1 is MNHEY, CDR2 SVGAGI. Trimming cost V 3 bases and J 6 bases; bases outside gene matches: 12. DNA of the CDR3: TGTGCCAGCAGTTATCGCTGGGCAGGGGGCCTAAAGACCCAGTACTTC. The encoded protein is CASSYRWAGGLKTQYF.

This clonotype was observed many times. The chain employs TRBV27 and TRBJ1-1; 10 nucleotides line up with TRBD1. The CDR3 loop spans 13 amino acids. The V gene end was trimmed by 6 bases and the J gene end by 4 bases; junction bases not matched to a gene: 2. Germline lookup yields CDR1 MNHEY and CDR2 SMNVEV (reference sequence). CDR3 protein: CASSWTGGTEAFF. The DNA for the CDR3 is TGTGCCAGCAGCTGGACAGGGGGCACTGAAGCTTTCTTT.

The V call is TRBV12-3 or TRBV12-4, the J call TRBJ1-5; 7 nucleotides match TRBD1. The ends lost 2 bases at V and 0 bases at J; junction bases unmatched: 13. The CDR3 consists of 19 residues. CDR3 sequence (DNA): TGTGCCAGCAGTTTAAAAGTAGCAGGGGGAATTTATAGCAATCAGCCCCAGCATTTT. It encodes CASSLKVAGGIYSNQPQHF.

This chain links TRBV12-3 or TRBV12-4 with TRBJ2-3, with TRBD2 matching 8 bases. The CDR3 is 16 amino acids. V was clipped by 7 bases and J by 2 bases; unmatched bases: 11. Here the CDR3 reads CASTQRIAGNTDTQYF. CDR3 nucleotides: TGTGCCAGCACCCAACGCATAGCGGGGAACACAGATACGCAGTATTTT.

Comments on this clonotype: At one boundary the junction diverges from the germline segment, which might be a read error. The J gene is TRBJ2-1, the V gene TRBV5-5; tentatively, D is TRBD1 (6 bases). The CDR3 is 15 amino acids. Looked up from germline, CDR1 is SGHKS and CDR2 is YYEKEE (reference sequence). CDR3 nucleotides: TGTGCCAGCAGCCTCAACAGGGCCATCTACAATGAGCGGTTCTTC. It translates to CASSLNRAIYNERFF.

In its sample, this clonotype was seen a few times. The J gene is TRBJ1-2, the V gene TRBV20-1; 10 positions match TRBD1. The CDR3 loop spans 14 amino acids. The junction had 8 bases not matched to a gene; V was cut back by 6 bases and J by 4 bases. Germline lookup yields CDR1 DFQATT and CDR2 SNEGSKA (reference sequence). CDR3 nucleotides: TGCAGTGCCAACCTTAGGGACAGGGGCTATGGCTACACCTTC. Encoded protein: CSANLRDRGYGYTF.

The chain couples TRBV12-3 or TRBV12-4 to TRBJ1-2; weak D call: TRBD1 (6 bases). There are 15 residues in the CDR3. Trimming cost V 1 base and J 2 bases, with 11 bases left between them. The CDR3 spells CASSLVATGNYGYTF. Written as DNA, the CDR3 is TGTGCCAGCAGTTTAGTGGCCACAGGGAACTATGGCTACACCTTC.

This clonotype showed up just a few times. CDR3 in DNA: TGTGCCACCAGTGTGGGCGGGGACACTGAAGCTTTCTTT. This codes for CATSVGGDTEAFF. The rearrangement joins TRBV24-1 to TRBJ1-1; D remains unclear. Per the germline V gene, CDR1 is KGHDR and CDR2 is SFDVKD. V lost 5 bases and J 3 bases, leaving 9 bases between the germline ends. The CDR3 length is 13 residues.

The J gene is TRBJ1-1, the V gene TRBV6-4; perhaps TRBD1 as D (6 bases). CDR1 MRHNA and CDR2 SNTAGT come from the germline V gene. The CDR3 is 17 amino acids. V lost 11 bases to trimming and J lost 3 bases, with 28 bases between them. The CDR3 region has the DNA TGTGCCGGAGACTTACCGGGACACCTCTCAAGGGACACTGAAGCTTTCTTT. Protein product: CAGDLPGHLSRDTEAFF.

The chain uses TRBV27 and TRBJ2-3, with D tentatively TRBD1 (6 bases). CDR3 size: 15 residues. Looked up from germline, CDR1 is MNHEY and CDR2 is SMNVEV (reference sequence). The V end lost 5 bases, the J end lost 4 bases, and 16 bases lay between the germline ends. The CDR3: CASSAPEQGPDTQYF. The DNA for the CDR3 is TGTGCCAGCAGTGCGCCGGAACAGGGACCAGATACGCAGTATTTT.

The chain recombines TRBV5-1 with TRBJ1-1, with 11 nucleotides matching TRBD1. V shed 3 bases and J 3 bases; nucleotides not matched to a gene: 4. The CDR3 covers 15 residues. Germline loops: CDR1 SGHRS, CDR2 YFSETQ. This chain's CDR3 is CASSWGTGGHTEAFF. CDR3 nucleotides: TGCGCCAGCAGCTGGGGGACAGGGGGTCACACTGAAGCTTTCTTT.

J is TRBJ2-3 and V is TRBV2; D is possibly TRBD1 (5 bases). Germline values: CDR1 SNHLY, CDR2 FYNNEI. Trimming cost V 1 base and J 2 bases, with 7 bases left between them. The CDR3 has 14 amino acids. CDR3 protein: CASSEDRTTDTQYF. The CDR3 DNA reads TGTGCCAGCAGTGAAGACAGGACCACAGATACGCAGTATTTT.

CDR3 sequence: CASSLGGQNYEQYF. The CDR3 nucleotides read TGCGCCAGCAGCTTAGGGGGACAGAACTACGAGCAGTACTTC. J is TRBJ2-7 and V is TRBV5-1, with TRBD1 matching 7 bases. V shed 2 bases, J shed 3 bases, and the junction held 5 bases outside the gene matches. This CDR3 region has 14 residues. Germline assignment: CDR1 SGHRS and CDR2 YFSETQ.

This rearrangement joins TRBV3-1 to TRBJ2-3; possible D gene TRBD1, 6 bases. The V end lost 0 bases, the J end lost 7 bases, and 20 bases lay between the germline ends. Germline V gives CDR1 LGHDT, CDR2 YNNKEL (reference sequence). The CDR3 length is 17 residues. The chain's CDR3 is CASSQDLEVPDRNTQYF. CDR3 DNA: TGTGCCAGCAGCCAAGATCTTGAGGTTCCGGACAGAAATACGCAGTATTTT.

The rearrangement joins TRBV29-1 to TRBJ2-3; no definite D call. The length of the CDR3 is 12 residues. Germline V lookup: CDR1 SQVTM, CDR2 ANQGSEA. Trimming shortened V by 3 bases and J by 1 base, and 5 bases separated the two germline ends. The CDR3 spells CSVDIGTDTQYF. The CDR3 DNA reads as TGCAGCGTTGATATAGGCACAGATACGCAGTATTTT.

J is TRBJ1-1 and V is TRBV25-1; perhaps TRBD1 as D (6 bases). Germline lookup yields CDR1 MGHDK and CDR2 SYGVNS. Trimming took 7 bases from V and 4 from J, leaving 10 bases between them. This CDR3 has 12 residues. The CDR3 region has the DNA TGTGCCAGCACCCAAGGGGGCACTGAAGCTTTCTTT. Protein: CASTQGGTEAFF.

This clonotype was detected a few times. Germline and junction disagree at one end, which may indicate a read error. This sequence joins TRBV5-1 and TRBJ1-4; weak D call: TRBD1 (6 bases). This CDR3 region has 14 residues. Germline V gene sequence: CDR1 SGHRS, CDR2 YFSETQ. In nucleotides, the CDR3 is TGCGCCAGCAGCTTTACGGGGGCTAATGAAAAACTTTTTTTT. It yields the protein CASSFTGANEKLFF. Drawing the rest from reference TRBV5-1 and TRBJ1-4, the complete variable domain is KAGVTQTPRYLIKTRGQQVTLSCSPISGHRSVSWYQQTPGQGLQFLFEYFSETQRNKGNFPGRFSGRQFSNSRSEMNVSTLELGDSALYLCASSFTGANEKLFFGSGTQLSVL.

The CDR3 loop is CSATRDREYQPQHF. Here the CDR3 DNA reads TGCAGTGCTACCCGGGACAGGGAATATCAGCCCCAGCATTTT. This chain uses TRBV20-1 with TRBJ1-5; 9 nucleotides agree with TRBD1. The V gene end was trimmed by 4 bases and the J gene end by 5 bases; junction bases not matched to a gene: 6. CDR3 length equals 14 residues. CDR1 and CDR2 (germline): DFQATT, SNEGSKA (reference sequence).

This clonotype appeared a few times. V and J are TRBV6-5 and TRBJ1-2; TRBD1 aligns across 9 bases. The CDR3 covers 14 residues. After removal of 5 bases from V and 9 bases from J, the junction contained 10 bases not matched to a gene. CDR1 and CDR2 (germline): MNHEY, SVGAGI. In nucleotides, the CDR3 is TGTGCCAGCAGTCCGGGGCACACAGGGGGCAGCTACACCTTC. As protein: CASSPGHTGGSYTF.